This TCR beta chain was identified during a study of blood T cell repertoires in COVID-19. Looking at the study overall: From the United States, Italy and Spain came samples of acute and convalescent COVID-19. T cells, B-cell-depleted T cells, or PBMCs supplied cDNA or gDNA.

Germline loops: CDR1 LNHDA, CDR2 SQIVND (reference sequence). The CDR3 loop spans 15 amino acids. Trimming pared 6 bases from V and 5 bases from J, leaving 19 bases between. The data were produced by immunoSEQ multiplex PCR, yet TCRdb's version contains in-frame clones alone and is incomplete. The top ten clones hold less than 20% of a sample with hundreds of thousands of clones, over 75% of them seen once. The clonotype originates from a man aged 18 to 29 who had recovered from COVID-19. This chain uses TRBV19 with TRBJ2-5; maybe TRBD2 (5 bases). The sample was PBMCs or T cells enriched from blood (not recorded which). CDR3 region: CASSSGIFYGETQYF. The CDR3 nucleotides are TGTGCCAGTAGCTCGGGGATTTTTTACGGGGAGACCCAGTACTTC.